One sample yielded the 17 T cell receptor beta chains listed below, sequenced in a study of blood T cell repertoires in COVID-19. The data were produced by immunoSEQ multiplex PCR, yet TCRdb's version contains in-frame clones alone and is incomplete. The data contain about 300,000 clones, about nine tenths of them singletons. The specimen was PBMCs or T cells enriched from blood (not recorded which). All receptors come from a man aged 60 to 75 who had recovered from COVID-19.

V usage is TRBV24-1 and J usage is TRBJ2-5; 7 positions agree with TRBD1. The CDR3 spans 15 residues. The J segment lost 2 bases and the V segment lost 9 bases, leaving 11 bases of the junction unmatched. The germline gives CDR1 KGHDR, CDR2 SFDVKD. This CDR3 is CATGPRDRKQETQYF. CDR3 bases: TGTGCCACCGGACCCCGGGACAGAAAACAAGAGACCCAGTACTTC.

This clone was observed once. V is TRBV28 and J is TRBJ2-7; 11 bases agree with TRBD2. Trimming took 6 bases from V and 4 from J; bases not matched to a gene: 11. CDR3 size: 16 residues. CDR1 and CDR2 from the germline V gene are MDHEN and SYDVKM. The CDR3 coding sequence is TGTGCCAGCAGGGCCCCGGGGGTAGCGGGAGGGTACGAGCAGTACTTC. It specifies CASRAPGVAGGYEQYF.

The V gene is TRBV28, the J gene TRBJ1-1; D gene unclear. Germline-derived CDR1 and CDR2 are MDHEN and SYDVKM. Deletions cut 6 bases from V and 1 base from J, with 6 bases between. The CDR3 is 12 amino acids. CDR3 loop: CASSRRNTEAFF. The CDR3 DNA is TGTGCCAGCAGCCGTAGGAACACTGAAGCTTTCTTT.

The CDR3 nucleotides read TGTGCCAGCAGTTTAGCCCTCAGGGAAAACTATGGCTACACCTTC. Amino acids: CASSLALRENYGYTF. The J gene is TRBJ1-2, the V gene TRBV28, with D possibly TRBD1 on 5 matching bases. Germline values: CDR1 MDHEN, CDR2 SYDVKM. V was cut by 2 bases and J by 2 bases, with 12 bases left in between. The CDR3 loop spans 15 amino acids.

This clone was picked up a small number of times. The chain couples TRBV7-2 to TRBJ1-1; TRBD1 aligns across 7 bases. Germline CDR1 and CDR2: SGHTA and FQGNSA. J was trimmed by 4 bases and V by 4 bases; bases with no gene match: 6. This CDR3 comprises 14 residues. The CDR3 DNA reads TGTGCCAGCAGCTCGACAGGGCTGGGCACTGAAGCTTTCTTT. It codes for CASSSTGLGTEAFF.

The chain couples TRBV7-2 to TRBJ2-5, with 7 bases fitting TRBD1. Germline trimming cut 8 bases from V and 3 bases from J; bases unmatched to any gene: 3. The CDR3 runs 12 residues. Germline-derived CDR1 and CDR2 are SGHTA and FQGNSA. DNA for the CDR3: TGTGCCAGCCGCCAGGGGGAAGAGACCCAGTACTTC. Amino acids: CASRQGEETQYF.

This chain joins TRBV18 and TRBJ2-1; TRBD2 aligns across 16 bases. This CDR3 has 18 amino acids. Germline CDR1 KGHSH, CDR2 LQKENI. The junction had 10 bases not matched to a gene; V was cut back by 5 bases and J by 6 bases. CDR3 sequence reads: CASSLTSGTSGRANEQFF. CDR3 nucleotides: TGTGCCAGCTCATTGACTTCCGGGACTAGCGGGAGGGCCAATGAGCAGTTCTTC.

V is TRBV7-3 and J is TRBJ1-6; 7 nucleotides line up with TRBD1. This CDR3 spans 15 amino acids. V lost 2 bases and J lost 7; bases outside the gene matches: 5. CDR1 is SGHTA and CDR2 is FQGTGA in the germline V gene. For the CDR3, the DNA is TGTGCCAGCAGCTTATTAGGGGGCCACAATTCACCCCTCCACTTT. This encodes CASSLLGGHNSPLHF.

V usage is TRBV5-5 and J usage is TRBJ2-2; TRBD1 matches at 8 bases. V lost 0 bases to trimming and J lost 7 bases; unmatched junction nucleotides: 5. Per germline, CDR1 SGHKS and CDR2 YYEKEE (reference sequence). This CDR3 has 15 residues. CDR3 sequence: CASSLAGQGDGELFF. In DNA, the CDR3 is TGTGCCAGCAGCTTGGCCGGACAGGGTGACGGGGAGCTGTTTTTT.

This clone came up once. The CDR3 loop reads CASNWGTGNEQFF. The CDR3 DNA is TGCGCCAGCAACTGGGGCACTGGCAATGAGCAGTTCTTC. The genes are TRBV5-1 and TRBJ2-1; D is perhaps TRBD1 (5 bases). V was cut by 6 bases and J by 6 bases, with 13 bases left in between. CDR3 size: 13 residues. CDR1 is SGHRS and CDR2 is YFSETQ in the germline V gene.

The V gene is TRBV2, the J gene TRBJ2-1, with 7 nucleotides matching TRBD1. CDR3 length: 16 residues. From germline, CDR1 is SNHLY and CDR2 FYNNEI. The V segment lost 2 bases and the J segment 2 bases; nucleotides outside the gene matches: 6. CDR3 nucleotides: TGTGCCAGCAGTGAACAGGACAGGCGAACCTACAATGAGCAGTTCTTC. Protein product: CASSEQDRRTYNEQFF.

The CDR3 spells CASSDERAGELFF. CDR3 nucleotides: TGTGCCAGCAGCGACGAGCGGGCCGGGGAGCTGTTTTTT. This chain connects TRBV13 to TRBJ2-2; D is perhaps TRBD2 (6 bases). The V end was cut by 5 bases, the J end by 6 bases, with 10 bases between. This CDR3 contains 13 residues. Germline values: CDR1 PRHDT, CDR2 FYEKMQ (reference sequence).

The chain links TRBV18 to TRBJ2-7, with TRBD1 identical over 9 bases. Looked up from germline, CDR1 is KGHSH and CDR2 is LQKENI. The CDR3 is made up of 17 amino acids. J lost 1 base, V lost 1 base, and 8 bases had no gene match. The CDR3 loop reads CASSPLRRDRVSYEQYF. CDR3 nucleotides: TGTGCCAGCTCACCACTTCGAAGGGACAGGGTGTCCTACGAGCAGTACTTC.

The chain carries TRBV11-2 and TRBJ1-3; 8 bases fit TRBD1. J gave up 0 bases and V 3 bases, and 7 bases lay outside the gene matches. The germline V gene has CDR1 SGHAT and CDR2 FQNNGV. CDR3 length: 17 amino acids. CDR3 DNA sequence: TGTGCCAGCAGCTTTGGGGACAGGCTAAGCTCTGGAAACACCATATATTTT. It is translated as CASSFGDRLSSGNTIYF.

This chain uses TRBV28 with TRBJ1-4; D perhaps matches TRBD1 (5 bases). Germline CDR1 and CDR2: MDHEN and SYDVKM. The CDR3 runs to 18 residues. V lost 7 bases and J lost 6, with 27 bases in between. The DNA for the CDR3 is TGTGCCAGCACCCAATTCACCGTACTGCATGTGGGGCATGAAAAACTGTTTTTT. This sequence encodes CASTQFTVLHVGHEKLFF.

The chain is built from TRBV25-1 and TRBJ2-3, with a tentative D call TRBD2 (5 bases). Per germline, CDR1 MGHDK and CDR2 SYGVNS. The CDR3 has 15 amino acids. Trimming cost V 8 bases and J 0 bases, with 15 bases left between them. The DNA of the CDR3 is TGTGCCAGCTCCGCGAGGGCCACTAGCACAGATACGCAGTATTTT. It translates to CASSARATSTDTQYF. The full variable domain, in which reference TRBV25-1 and TRBJ2-3 provide the parts outside the CDR3, is EADIYQTPRYLVIGTGKKITLECSQTMGHDKMYWYQQDPGMELHLIHYSYGVNSTEKGDLSSESTVSRIRTEHFPLTLESARPSHTSQYLCASSARATSTDTQYFGPGTRLTVL.

The J gene is TRBJ1-3, the V gene TRBV5-8; weak D call: TRBD1 (5 bases). The CDR3 spans 15 residues. V was clipped by 2 bases and J by 0 bases, with 9 bases between them. Germline-derived CDR1 and CDR2 are SGHTS and YDEGEE. The CDR3 nucleotides are TGTGCCAGCAGCTTCCGGGGGAACTCTGGAAACACCATATATTTT. This encodes CASSFRGNSGNTIYF.